The 10 T cell receptor beta chains in this list originate from one sample, sequenced in a study of blood T cell repertoires in COVID-19. Here immunoSEQ multiplex PCR was the method, and the copy in TCRdb shows in-frame clones only, minus some. The sample yields fewer than 90,000 clones, about 80% seen once. The specimen sequenced was peripheral blood. Source of these receptors: a man aged 45-60 years with acute or convalescent COVID-19.

V and J are TRBV5-1 and TRBJ1-2, with D tentatively TRBD1 (6 bases). Trimming took 4 bases from V and 6 from J, leaving 13 bases between them. Germline-derived CDR1 and CDR2 are SGHRS and YFSETQ. This CDR3 comprises 13 residues. The CDR3 nucleotides are TGCGCCAGCAGCCGGGACACCCTGGATGGCTACACCTTC. It translates to CASSRDTLDGYTF.

This chain uses TRBV28 with TRBJ1-2; 9 bases are shared with TRBD1. This CDR3 region has 13 residues. J lost 4 bases, V lost 5 bases, and 2 bases had no gene match. Germline V gene sequence: CDR1 MDHEN, CDR2 SYDVKM. CDR3 in DNA: TGTGCCAGCAGTGCGGGACAGGGCTATGGCTACACCTTC. Its translation: CASSAGQGYGYTF.

The chain employs TRBV7-8 and TRBJ1-2; 9 nucleotides agree with TRBD1. This CDR3 is built from 14 residues. The trim removed 1 base at V and 11 bases at J, leaving 8 bases unmatched. The germline V gene has CDR1 SGHVS and CDR2 FQNEAQ. The CDR3 DNA is TGTGCCAGCAGCTTAGGAACTGGGACAGGGTTTTACACCTTC. Translation gives CASSLGTGTGFYTF.

V and J are TRBV9 and TRBJ1-2; D is ambiguous. CDR3 length: 14 residues. The germline V gene encodes CDR1 SGDLS and CDR2 YYNGEE. V dropped 1 base and J dropped 3 bases, with 10 bases sitting between them. The CDR3 protein is CASSVSSTDYGYTF. In DNA form, the CDR3 reads TGTGCCAGCAGCGTATCCTCAACGGACTATGGCTACACCTTC. Looking up the rest from reference TRBV9 and TRBJ1-2 gives the full variable domain: DSGVTQTPKHLITATGQRVTLRCSPRSGDLSVYWYQQSLDQGLQFLIQYYNGEERAKGNILERFSAQQFPDLHSELNLSSLELGDSALYFCASSVSSTDYGYTFGSGTRLTVV.

The chain carries TRBV28 and TRBJ1-2, with D possibly TRBD1 on 6 matching bases. Germline V gives CDR1 MDHEN, CDR2 SYDVKM. The V and J ends lost 5 bases and 0 bases respectively, with 13 bases between them. The CDR3 sequence is 15 residues long. The CDR3, as DNA: TGTGCCAGCAGTCCTGGGGACATTTCTAACTATGGCTACACCTTC. It translates to CASSPGDISNYGYTF.

The gene calls are TRBV19 and TRBJ2-3, with 10 bases aligning to TRBD2. Looked up from germline, CDR1 is LNHDA and CDR2 is SQIVND (reference sequence). The CDR3 is 13 residues long. V was clipped by 8 bases and J by 1 base; unmatched bases: 0. CDR3 nucleotide sequence: TGTGCCAGTGGGACTAGCGGCACAGATACGCAGTATTTT. Protein sequence: CASGTSGTDTQYF.

V gene TRBV6-5 combines with J gene TRBJ1-1, with TRBD1 matching over 8 bases. CDR1 and CDR2 (germline): MNHEY, SVGAGI. The CDR3 runs 16 residues. J was trimmed by 3 bases and V by 2 bases; bases with no gene match: 8. The DNA of the CDR3 is TGTGCCAGCAGTTACGTGGCAGGGGGCTTAGACACTGAAGCTTTCTTT. This encodes CASSYVAGGLDTEAFF.

The chain carries TRBV5-8 and TRBJ1-4; 8 bases are shared with TRBD1. Germline lookup yields CDR1 SGHTS and CDR2 YDEGEE. The CDR3 sequence is 15 residues long. V trimming: 4 bases; J trimming: 4 bases; junction bases outside the gene matches: 6. CDR3: CASSLWTGRNEKLFF. CDR3 nucleotide sequence: TGTGCCAGCAGCCTATGGACAGGGCGTAATGAAAAACTGTTTTTT.

The chain joins TRBV7-9 to TRBJ1-1, with D maybe TRBD1 (5 bases). This CDR3 has 14 amino acids. The ends were cut back, 5 bases at V and 1 base at J, with 11 bases in the middle. Germline V gene sequence: CDR1 SEHNR, CDR2 FQNEAQ (reference sequence). The CDR3 region is CASSLLTENTEAFF. As DNA, the CDR3 is TGTGCCAGCAGCCTTCTGACAGAGAACACTGAAGCTTTCTTT.

V is TRBV10-2 and J is TRBJ1-1; no reliable D call. The V end lost 8 bases, the J end lost 4 bases, and 14 bases lay between the germline ends. The germline V gene encodes CDR1 WSHSY and CDR2 SAAADI. The CDR3 sequence is 13 residues long. CDR3 residues: CASGSLPGTEAFF. Here the CDR3 DNA reads TGCGCCAGCGGGTCCCTCCCGGGCACTGAAGCTTTCTTT.